These 17 T cell receptor beta chains were sequenced from one sample in a study of blood T cell repertoires in COVID-19. Generated by immunoSEQ multiplex PCR, the TCRdb table keeps only in-frame clones and is missing some. The sample comprises approximately 320,000 clones, almost 85% of which are singletons, and around 7.2% rests with the top ten. The sequenced material came from peripheral blood. These receptors came from a human donor in a cohort sampled during active COVID-19.

V is TRBV29-1 and J is TRBJ2-6; D is uncertain. Trimming took off 5 bases at V and 0 bases at J, with 5 bases between the two ends. CDR1 SQVTM and CDR2 ANQGSEA come from the germline V gene. This CDR3 has 13 amino acids. The CDR3 DNA follows: TGCAGCGTTTACGGCTCTGGGGCCAACGTCCTGACTTTC. Protein product: CSVYGSGANVLTF.

The chain uses TRBV19 and TRBJ2-5, with D tentatively TRBD1 (6 bases). The CDR3 covers 15 residues. The germline gives CDR1 LNHDA, CDR2 SQIVND (reference sequence). V lost 6 bases and J 0 bases, leaving 14 bases between the germline ends. CDR3 nucleotides: TGTGCCAGTAGGACAGGAGAAAACAACCAAGAGACCCAGTACTTC. It encodes CASRTGENNQETQYF.

In regard to this clone: Distinct nucleotide sequences in the sample also encode this CDR3. The chain recombines TRBV7-3 with TRBJ1-3; D call uncertain. V lost 0 bases to trimming and J lost 2 bases, with 5 bases between them. The CDR3 consists of 14 residues. Germline CDR1 is SGHTA and CDR2 is FQGTGA. In nucleotides, the CDR3 is TGTGCCAGCAGCTTAACCGGGGCTGGAAACACCATATATTTT. Amino acids: CASSLTGAGNTIYF. Full variable domain (missing parts from reference TRBV7-3 and TRBJ1-3): GAGVSQTPSNKVTEKGKYVELRCDPISGHTALYWYRQSLGQGPEFLIYFQGTGAADDSGLPNDRFFAVRPEGSVSTLKIQRTERGDSAVYLCASSLTGAGNTIYFGEGSWLTVV.

This chain connects TRBV5-1 to TRBJ2-2; a weak D match, TRBD2 (6 bases). CDR1 is SGHRS and CDR2 is YFSETQ in the germline V gene. This CDR3 has 16 residues. Trimming removed 0 bases from V and 0 bases from J, with 9 bases in between. As DNA, the CDR3 is TGCGCCAGCAGCTTGGGCGGACTAACGAACACCGGGGAGCTGTTTTTT. The encoded protein is CASSLGGLTNTGELFF.

In DNA form, the CDR3 reads TGTGCCAGCAGCCCACATCTGGACGAGCAGTACTTC. It codes for CASSPHLDEQYF. The V gene is TRBV11-2, the J gene TRBJ2-7; D is ambiguous. Germline V gene lookup returns CDR1 SGHAT and CDR2 FQNNGV. V was trimmed by 5 bases and J by 5 bases, leaving 10 bases between them. This CDR3 spans 12 amino acids.

The chain is built from TRBV5-1 and TRBJ2-2; weak D call: TRBD2 (7 bases). Germline CDR1 reads SGHRS; CDR2 reads YFSETQ. The V end lost 1 base, the J end lost 3 bases, and 13 bases lay between the germline ends. The CDR3 runs 16 residues. As DNA, the CDR3 is TGCGCCAGCAGCTTGACAGGGAGGGGAGACACCGGGGAGCTGTTTTTT. Translating gives CASSLTGRGDTGELFF. The full variable domain, in which reference TRBV5-1 and TRBJ2-2 provide the parts outside the CDR3, is KAGVTQTPRYLIKTRGQQVTLSCSPISGHRSVSWYQQTPGQGLQFLFEYFSETQRNKGNFPGRFSGRQFSNSRSEMNVSTLELGDSALYLCASSLTGRGDTGELFFGEGSRLTVL.

This clone showed up just once. CDR3 bases: TGCAGCGTTGTCGGCGGAGCAGATACGCAGTATTTT. It specifies CSVVGGADTQYF. The gene calls are TRBV29-1 and TRBJ2-3; the D is unclear. CDR1 and CDR2 (germline): SQVTM, ANQGSEA. The CDR3 spans 12 residues. The V end was cut by 4 bases, the J end by 4 bases, with 9 bases between.

The rearrangement uses TRBV4-2 and TRBJ2-4; no definite D call. This CDR3 has 15 amino acids. The V end lost 0 bases, the J end lost 0 bases, and 6 bases lay between the germline ends. Germline V gives CDR1 LGHNA, CDR2 YNFKEQ. This chain's CDR3 is CASSQDPSAKNIQYF. CDR3 DNA sequence: TGTGCCAGCAGCCAAGACCCCTCAGCCAAAAACATTCAGTACTTC.

This chain uses TRBV7-9 with TRBJ1-4, with D perhaps TRBD1 (6 bases). Germline V CDR1 and CDR2: SEHNR, FQNEAQ (reference sequence). This CDR3 has 15 amino acids. Trimming stripped 4 bases from V and 7 bases from J, with 16 bases between. For the CDR3, the DNA is TGTGCCAGCAGCTCTAGTGGGGGGGCATTTGAAAAACTGTTTTTT. Its protein product is CASSSSGGAFEKLFF.

CDR3 coding DNA: TGTGCCAGCAGATTTTTTGGACAGAGTAACTATGGCTACACCTTC. The encoded protein is CASRFFGQSNYGYTF. The rearrangement links TRBV5-5 to TRBJ1-2, with D possibly being TRBD1 (6 bases). V shed 5 bases and J shed 1 base, with 15 bases lying between them. CDR3 length: 15 residues. Germline V gene sequence: CDR1 SGHKS, CDR2 YYEKEE (reference sequence).

The chain carries TRBV24-1 and TRBJ2-3, with 10 bases aligning to TRBD1. The CDR3 is 15 amino acids. Losses at the gene ends were 3 bases for V and 6 bases for J; bases not matched to a gene: 5. Germline CDR1 and CDR2: KGHDR and SFDVKD. The CDR3 here is CATSDTGTGADTQYF. CDR3 DNA: TGTGCCACCAGTGATACCGGGACAGGGGCCGATACGCAGTATTTT.

In its sample, this clone was seen once. This chain connects TRBV29-1 to TRBJ2-7; D is possibly TRBD1 (5 bases). Germline V CDR1 and CDR2: SQVTM, ANQGSEA. Trimming left V 4 bases short and J 2 bases short, with 15 bases between. There are 14 residues in the CDR3. The CDR3 DNA sequence: TGCAGCGTTGTTGTGGGGCCTGGCCCCTACGAGCAGTACTTC. Protein sequence: CSVVVGPGPYEQYF.

This chain uses TRBV11-3 with TRBJ2-1, with 7 bases that match TRBD1. Unmatched junction bases numbered 7, after V lost 5 bases and J lost 3 bases. Germline assignment: CDR1 SGHNT and CDR2 YENEEA. The length of the CDR3 is 15 residues. CDR3 sequence reads: CASSDVGTDYNEQFF. CDR3 coding DNA: TGTGCCAGCAGCGACGTAGGGACAGACTACAATGAGCAGTTCTTC.

The CDR3 loop is CASSGRDGWNEQYF. The CDR3 DNA reads as TGTGCCAGCAGCGGCAGGGATGGCTGGAACGAGCAGTACTTC. J is TRBJ2-7 and V is TRBV9; a possible D gene is TRBD1 (5 bases). V lost 3 bases and J lost 5, with 15 bases in between. The CDR3 length is 14 residues. CDR1 is SGDLS and CDR2 is YYNGEE in the germline V gene.

The rearrangement links TRBV6-1 to TRBJ1-2, with TRBD1 matching 10 bases. There are 17 residues in the CDR3. Trimming at V came to 4 bases and at J to 0 bases, leaving 8 bases not matched to a gene. CDR1 is MNHNS and CDR2 is SASEGT in the germline V gene. As DNA, the CDR3 is TGTGCCAGCAGTGCGCGAAGGGGACAGGGGACTAACTATGGCTACACCTTC. This codes for CASSARRGQGTNYGYTF.

The J gene is TRBJ2-7, the V gene TRBV9; D is possibly TRBD1 (5 bases). The CDR3 sequence is 14 residues long. V gave up 2 bases and J gave up 2 bases, with 11 bases separating them. In germline, CDR1 is SGDLS, CDR2 YYNGEE. The CDR3 spells CASSVHQGPYEQYF. CDR3 nucleotides: TGTGCCAGCAGCGTTCACCAGGGCCCCTACGAGCAGTACTTC.

V usage is TRBV5-1 and J usage is TRBJ2-7; D not certain. CDR3 length: 12 residues. Deletions cut 0 bases from V and 7 bases from J, with 8 bases between. Germline lookup yields CDR1 SGHRS and CDR2 YFSETQ. For the CDR3, the DNA is TGCGCCAGCAGCTTGGATTTCAGAGAGCAGTACTTC. This sequence encodes CASSLDFREQYF. The whole variable domain, filled in from reference TRBV5-1 and TRBJ2-7, reads KAGVTQTPRYLIKTRGQQVTLSCSPISGHRSVSWYQQTPGQGLQFLFEYFSETQRNKGNFPGRFSGRQFSNSRSEMNVSTLELGDSALYLCASSLDFREQYFGPGTRLTVT.